The 29 T cell receptor beta chains given below trace back to one sample, sequenced in a study of beta chain features in type 1 diabetes. Regarding the study as a whole: People with Type 1 diabetes carried modestly yet significantly shorter TCRB CDR3s in all four CD4+ subsets.

These receptors have no identified antigens. The sequenced template was cDNA made from the entire isolated RNA. Clones were read by immunoSEQ multiplex PCR, and TCRdb kept only the in-frame ones, dropping some. The sample holds around 150,000 clones, roughly 9% seen once. The sequenced sample consisted of central memory CD4+ T cells from blood. The source is a woman aged 30 to 39 with type 1 diabetes.

This clone has a handful of counts. The sample holds other DNA sequences that translate to the same CDR3. The chain couples TRBV7-9 to TRBJ2-5; D uncertain. CDR1 SEHNR and CDR2 FQNEAQ come from the germline V gene (reference sequence). With 5 bases removed from V and 5 bases from J, the gap between germline ends came to 9 bases. This CDR3 spans 12 amino acids. The CDR3 reads CASSRSVETQYF. The CDR3 DNA is TGTGCCAGCAGCCGTTCAGTGGAGACCCAGTACTTC.

This clone was observed a handful of times. V is TRBV7-9 and J is TRBJ1-2, with D perhaps TRBD1 (6 bases). CDR1 and CDR2 from the germline V gene are SEHNR and FQNEAQ (reference sequence). The CDR3 runs to 12 residues. V gave up 4 bases and J gave up 10 bases, with 13 bases separating them. The CDR3 bases are TGTGCCAGCAGCTCGGAGACAGGACCCTACACCTTC. Translating gives CASSSETGPYTF.

The chain joins TRBV7-2 to TRBJ2-5; D gene ambiguous. Germline assignment: CDR1 SGHTA and CDR2 FQGNSA. V lost 2 bases and J 3 bases, leaving 13 bases between the germline ends. This CDR3 region has 15 residues. The CDR3 sequence: CASSLQGGDEETQYF. The CDR3 coding sequence is TGTGCCAGCAGCTTACAAGGCGGAGACGAAGAGACCCAGTACTTC.

V is TRBV5-1 and J is TRBJ2-1; no reliable D call. Germline V gives CDR1 SGHRS, CDR2 YFSETQ. This CDR3 has 14 amino acids. V lost 0 bases and J 5 bases, leaving 9 bases between the germline ends. The CDR3 nucleotides read TGCGCCAGCAGCTTGGGCGGTTGGAACAATGAGCAGTTCTTC. It encodes CASSLGGWNNEQFF.

The chain employs TRBV6-5 and TRBJ2-7; a weak D match, TRBD1 (6 bases). CDR1 and CDR2 (germline): MNHEY, SVGAGI. The CDR3 length is 15 residues. Trimming removed 8 bases at V and 0 bases at J, with 17 bases between. CDR3 in DNA: TGTGCCAGCTGGAGCAGTGGGGACACCTCCTACGAGCAGTACTTC. Translating it yields CASWSSGDTSYEQYF.

The chain employs TRBV4-1 and TRBJ2-5; tentatively, D is TRBD2 (6 bases). Per germline, CDR1 MGHRA and CDR2 YSYEKL. The CDR3 length is 14 residues. V lost 4 bases and J lost 1, with 10 bases in between. CDR3 sequence reads: CASSLAGRQETQYF. The CDR3 nucleotides read TGCGCCAGCAGCCTTGCGGGGCGCCAAGAGACCCAGTACTTC.

Here the CDR3 DNA reads TGTGCCAGCAGTTTAGCCTCAGGGGGAGGCTACACCTTC. Protein product: CASSLASGGGYTF. The chain carries TRBV27 and TRBJ1-2; TRBD1 matches 7 bases. With V trimmed by 2 bases and J by 8 bases, 5 bases remained unmatched. CDR1 MNHEY and CDR2 SMNVEV come from the germline V gene (reference sequence). This CDR3 spans 13 amino acids.

The V call is TRBV6-1, the J call TRBJ1-5; the match to TRBD1 covers 9 bases. The CDR3 is made up of 14 amino acids. Germline assignment: CDR1 MNHNS and CDR2 SASEGT. The V gene end was trimmed by 4 bases and the J gene end by 7 bases; junction bases not matched to a gene: 5. The CDR3 region is CASSVGTGQQPQHF. CDR3 sequence (DNA): TGTGCCAGCAGTGTTGGGACAGGGCAACAGCCCCAGCATTTT.

The chain is built from TRBV5-6 and TRBJ2-3; D remains ambiguous. CDR1 and CDR2 from the germline V gene are SGHDT and YYEEEE. The CDR3 is 11 amino acids. Trimming shortened V by 4 bases and J by 6 bases, and 6 bases separated the two germline ends. CDR3 sequence: CASSQHDTQYF. CDR3 DNA sequence: TGTGCCAGCAGCCAACACGATACGCAGTATTTT.

In its sample, this clone was seen a few times. The chain is built from TRBV2 and TRBJ2-7; 10 nucleotides line up with TRBD2. The junction had 14 bases not matched to a gene; V was cut back by 5 bases and J by 7 bases. The V gene's germline CDR1 is SNHLY and CDR2 FYNNEI. The CDR3 runs 16 residues. The CDR3 sequence is CASSPKTSGKSSEQYF. CDR3 bases: TGTGCCAGCAGTCCCAAAACTAGCGGGAAATCGAGTGAGCAGTACTTC.

The table lists this clone with a few counts. The chain recombines TRBV7-8 with TRBJ2-7, with 10 nucleotides matching TRBD1. CDR1 and CDR2 (germline): SGHVS, FQNEAQ. After removal of 5 bases from V and 5 bases from J, the junction contained 6 bases not matched to a gene. The CDR3 has 14 amino acids. In DNA form, the CDR3 reads TGTGCCAGCAGCCCCCCCGGGACAGGGGACGAGCAGTACTTC. Encoded protein: CASSPPGTGDEQYF.

The chain's CDR3 is CASSPVAGLAGRETQYF. The CDR3 bases are TGTGCCAGCAGTCCCGTCGCCGGACTAGCGGGACGAGAGACCCAGTACTTC. This chain connects TRBV7-3 to TRBJ2-5; 12 positions agree with TRBD2. Germline V lookup: CDR1 SGHTA, CDR2 FQGTGA. The CDR3 is made up of 17 amino acids. After removal of 6 bases from V and 4 bases from J, the junction contained 12 bases not matched to a gene.

This clone appeared a few times. The chain is built from TRBV9 and TRBJ2-7; 9 nucleotides agree with TRBD2. V shed 4 bases and J 5 bases; nucleotides not matched to a gene: 7. CDR1 is SGDLS, CDR2 YYNGEE, per germline. The CDR3 runs to 14 residues. In nucleotides, the CDR3 is TGTGCCAGCAGCCCGAGCGGGAGGAACCACGAGCAGTACTTC. Amino acid sequence: CASSPSGRNHEQYF. The complete variable domain, with remaining parts taken from reference TRBV9 and TRBJ2-7, reads DSGVTQTPKHLITATGQRVTLRCSPRSGDLSVYWYQQSLDQGLQFLIQYYNGEERAKGNILERFSAQQFPDLHSELNLSSLELGDSALYFCASSPSGRNHEQYFGPGTRLTVT.

In regard to this clone: The same CDR3 also results from other DNA sequences found in this sample. The V gene is TRBV5-1, the J gene TRBJ2-3; 14 bases are a match to TRBD2. This CDR3 is 15 amino acids long. The V segment lost 2 bases and the J segment 6 bases; nucleotides outside the gene matches: 2. CDR1 and CDR2 from the germline V gene are SGHRS and YFSETQ. CDR3 in amino acids: CASSFGTSGSDTQYF. The CDR3 nucleotides are TGCGCCAGCAGCTTCGGGACTAGCGGGAGTGATACGCAGTATTTT.

The CDR3 loop is CASSPTTGTSSADIQYF. The CDR3 DNA reads as TGTGCCAGCAGCCCTACTACCGGGACTAGCAGTGCAGACATTCAGTACTTC. The rearrangement links TRBV11-3 to TRBJ2-4; 9 nucleotides match TRBD2. This CDR3 is 17 amino acids long. The germline V gene encodes CDR1 SGHNT and CDR2 YENEEA. The junction had 16 bases not matched to a gene; V was cut back by 5 bases and J by 8 bases. Variable domain in full (rest from reference TRBV11-3 and TRBJ2-4): EAGVVQSPRYKIIEKKQPVAFWCNPISGHNTLYWYLQNLGQGPELLIRYENEEAVDDSQLPKDRFSAERLKGVDSTLKIQPAELGDSAVYLCASSPTTGTSSADIQYFGAGTRLSVL.

The chain couples TRBV4-1 to TRBJ2-1; maybe TRBD2 (5 bases). Trimming removed 1 base at V and 2 bases at J, with 9 bases between. CDR3 length equals 15 residues. CDR1 is MGHRA, CDR2 YSYEKL, per germline. CDR3 DNA sequence: TGCGCCAGCAGCCAAGTTAGCGCCACCTACAATGAGCAGTTCTTC. Encoded protein: CASSQVSATYNEQFF.

This clone was seen only a few times. The chain carries TRBV11-2 and TRBJ2-7, with 7 bases identical to TRBD2. The CDR3 has 19 residues. Germline loops: CDR1 SGHAT, CDR2 FQNNGV. Trimming removed 2 bases from V and 2 bases from J; junction bases left unmatched: 18. In nucleotides, the CDR3 is TGTGCCAGCAGCTTAAACAACCTTCTAGCGGTAACCACAACCTACGAGCAGTACTTC. Translating it yields CASSLNNLLAVTTTYEQYF.

This sequence joins TRBV11-2 and TRBJ2-6; weak D call: TRBD1 (6 bases). The ends were cut back, 1 base at V and 8 bases at J, with 9 bases in the middle. Germline CDR1 reads SGHAT; CDR2 reads FQNNGV. This CDR3 is built from 14 residues. The CDR3 DNA sequence: TGTGCCAGCAGCTTAGCACAGGGAACCAACGTCCTGACTTTC. This codes for CASSLAQGTNVLTF.

This clone was found a few times. The identical CDR3 is also encoded by other nucleotide sequences in the sample. The chain links TRBV7-2 to TRBJ2-3; the match to TRBD1 covers 9 bases. CDR3 length: 14 amino acids. Germline assignment: CDR1 SGHTA and CDR2 FQGNSA. V lost 5 bases, J lost 3 bases, and 3 bases stayed unmatched. CDR3 sequence (DNA): TGTGCCAGCAGCCCGGACAGGGGAACAGATACGCAGTATTTT. Amino acid sequence: CASSPDRGTDTQYF.

As for this clone: At one end, the junction sequence differs from germline, possibly due to a read error. The chain has TRBV29-1 and TRBJ2-1, with 9 bases aligning to TRBD1. Germline V CDR1 and CDR2: SQVTM, ANQGSEA. This CDR3 has 13 amino acids. Here the CDR3 DNA reads TGCAGCGCCGGAGGACAGGGGTCCAATAAGCAGTTCTTC. Translated, it gives CSAGGQGSNKQFF.

For this clone: Other nucleotide sequences from this sample produce the same CDR3. The chain uses TRBV29-1 and TRBJ1-2, with TRBD1 as a possible D gene (6 bases). Germline CDR1 reads SQVTM; CDR2 reads ANQGSEA. V was cut by 5 bases and J by 5 bases, with 12 bases left in between. The CDR3 covers 12 residues. The CDR3: CSVSGQSYGYTF. For the CDR3, the DNA is TGCAGCGTTAGTGGACAGTCTTATGGCTACACCTTC.

This sequence joins TRBV5-1 and TRBJ1-2; no clear D. Trimming shortened V by 1 base and J by 3 bases, and 4 bases separated the two germline ends. Germline V gives CDR1 SGHRS, CDR2 YFSETQ. The CDR3 runs 12 residues. The CDR3 region is CASSLLDYGYTF. Here the CDR3 DNA reads TGCGCCAGCAGCTTGTTAGACTATGGCTACACCTTC. Supplemented by reference TRBV5-1 and TRBJ1-2, the full variable domain reads KAGVTQTPRYLIKTRGQQVTLSCSPISGHRSVSWYQQTPGQGLQFLFEYFSETQRNKGNFPGRFSGRQFSNSRSEMNVSTLELGDSALYLCASSLLDYGYTFGSGTRLTVV.

Only a few counts were recorded for this clone. The chain uses TRBV29-1 and TRBJ1-1, with TRBD1 matching over 7 bases. The CDR3 runs 12 residues. CDR1 and CDR2 from the germline V gene are SQVTM and ANQGSEA. V shed 7 bases and J 5 bases; nucleotides not matched to a gene: 7. In DNA, the CDR3 is TGCAGCGCGGGACAGATAGGGACTGAAGCTTTCTTT. It yields the protein CSAGQIGTEAFF. The whole variable domain, filled in from reference TRBV29-1 and TRBJ1-1, reads SAVISQKPSRDICQRGTSLTIQCQVDSQVTMMFWYRQQPGQSLTLIATANQGSEATYESGFVIDKFPISRPNLTFSTLTVSNMSPEDSSIYLCSAGQIGTEAFFGQGTRLTVV.

This chain uses TRBV18 with TRBJ2-2; 10 bases are shared with TRBD2. This CDR3 has 18 amino acids. After removal of 0 bases from V and 3 bases from J, the junction contained 7 bases not matched to a gene. Germline CDR1 is KGHSH and CDR2 is LQKENI. CDR3 in amino acids: CASSPPASGSVYTGELFF. The CDR3 DNA is TGTGCCAGCTCACCACCTGCTAGCGGGAGTGTATACACCGGGGAGCTGTTTTTT.

The rearrangement links TRBV4-2 to TRBJ1-2; D is uncertain. Per the germline V gene, CDR1 is LGHNA and CDR2 is YNFKEQ. The CDR3 is 16 amino acids. V was cut by 0 bases and J by 0 bases, with 11 bases left in between. Here the CDR3 DNA reads TGTGCCAGCAGCCAAGAAGCCCCTCGGGCTAACTATGGCTACACCTTC. It specifies CASSQEAPRANYGYTF.

This clone has only a few counts. This chain connects TRBV27 to TRBJ2-4; maybe TRBD1 (7 bases). The V end lost 7 bases, the J end lost 3 bases, and 16 bases lay between the germline ends. CDR1 is MNHEY, CDR2 SMNVEV, per germline (reference sequence). The length of the CDR3 is 15 residues. CDR3 coding DNA: TGTGCCAGCAAGGACCCCCAGGGGGGCAAAAACATTCAGTACTTC. This translates into CASKDPQGGKNIQYF.

J is TRBJ1-1 and V is TRBV5-4; 7 positions agree with TRBD1. The germline gives CDR1 SGHNT, CDR2 YYREEE (reference sequence). Trimming took 4 bases from V and 1 from J; bases not matched to a gene: 10. This CDR3 comprises 16 residues. CDR3: CASSPEGRTGNTEAFF. The CDR3 DNA reads as TGTGCCAGCAGCCCCGAGGGGAGGACAGGGAACACTGAAGCTTTCTTT.

This chain uses TRBV19 with TRBJ2-7, with 8 bases that match TRBD1. CDR3 length equals 15 residues. V shed 7 bases and J 0 bases; nucleotides not matched to a gene: 8. Germline V gives CDR1 LNHDA, CDR2 SQIVND (reference sequence). CDR3 amino acids: CASTPGQASSYEQYF. The CDR3 nucleotides are TGTGCCAGTACCCCGGGACAGGCCAGCTCCTACGAGCAGTACTTC. Supplemented by reference TRBV19 and TRBJ2-7, the full variable domain reads DGGITQSPKYLFRKEGQNVTLSCEQNLNHDAMYWYRQDPGQGLRLIYYSQIVNDFQKGDIAEGYSVSREKKESFPLTVTSAQKNPTAFYLCASTPGQASSYEQYFGPGTRLTVT.

The chain couples TRBV27 to TRBJ2-3; weak D call: TRBD2 (5 bases). This CDR3 is built from 15 residues. V was pared by 6 bases and J by 1 base, with 14 bases between. The germline gives CDR1 MNHEY, CDR2 SMNVEV (reference sequence). CDR3 sequence reads: CASSFIPLGTDTQYF. DNA of the CDR3: TGTGCCAGCAGCTTCATCCCACTAGGCACAGATACGCAGTATTTT.